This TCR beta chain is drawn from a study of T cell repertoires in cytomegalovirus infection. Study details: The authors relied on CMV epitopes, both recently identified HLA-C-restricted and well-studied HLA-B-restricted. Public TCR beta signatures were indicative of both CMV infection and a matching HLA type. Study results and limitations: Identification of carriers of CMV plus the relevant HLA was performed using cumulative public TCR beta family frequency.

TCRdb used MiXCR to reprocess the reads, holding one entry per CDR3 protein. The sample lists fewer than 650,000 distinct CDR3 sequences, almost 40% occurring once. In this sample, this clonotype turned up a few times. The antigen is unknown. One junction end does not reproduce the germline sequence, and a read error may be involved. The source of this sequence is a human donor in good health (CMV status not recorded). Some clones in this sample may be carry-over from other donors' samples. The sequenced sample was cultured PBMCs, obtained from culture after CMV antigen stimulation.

The CDR3 DNA sequence: TGCAGTGCCAGAGCACTAGCGGGCACAGATACGCAGTATTTT. Its translation is CSARALAGTDTQYF. The V and J genes are TRBV20-1 and TRBJ2-3, with TRBD2 matching 8 bases. The CDR3 sequence is 14 residues long. In germline, CDR1 is DFQATT, CDR2 SNEGSKA (reference sequence).